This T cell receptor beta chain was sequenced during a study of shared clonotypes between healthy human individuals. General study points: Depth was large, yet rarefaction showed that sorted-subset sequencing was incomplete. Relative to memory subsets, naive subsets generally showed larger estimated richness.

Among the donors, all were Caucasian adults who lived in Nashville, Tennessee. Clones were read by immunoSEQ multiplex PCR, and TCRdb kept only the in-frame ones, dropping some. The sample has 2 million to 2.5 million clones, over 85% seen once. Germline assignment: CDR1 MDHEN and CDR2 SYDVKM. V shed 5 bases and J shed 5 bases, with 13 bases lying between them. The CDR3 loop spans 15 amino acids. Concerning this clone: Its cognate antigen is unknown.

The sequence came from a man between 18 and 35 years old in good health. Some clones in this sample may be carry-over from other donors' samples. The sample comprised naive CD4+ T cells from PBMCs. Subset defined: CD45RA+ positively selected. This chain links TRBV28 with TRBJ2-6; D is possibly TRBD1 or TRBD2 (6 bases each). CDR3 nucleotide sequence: TGTGCCAGCAGTGCGCCGGGGGCACGGGCCAACGTCCTGACTTTC. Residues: CASSAPGARANVLTF.